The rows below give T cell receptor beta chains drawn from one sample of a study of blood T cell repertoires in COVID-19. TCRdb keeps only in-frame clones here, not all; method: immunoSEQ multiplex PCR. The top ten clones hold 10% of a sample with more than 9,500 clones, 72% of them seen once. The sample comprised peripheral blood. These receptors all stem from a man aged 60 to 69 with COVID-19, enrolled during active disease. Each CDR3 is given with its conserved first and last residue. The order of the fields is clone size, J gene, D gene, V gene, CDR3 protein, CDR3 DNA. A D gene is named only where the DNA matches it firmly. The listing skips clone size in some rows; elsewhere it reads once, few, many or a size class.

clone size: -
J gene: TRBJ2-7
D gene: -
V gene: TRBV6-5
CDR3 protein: CASSSTGTRYEQYF
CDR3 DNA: TGTGCCAGCAGTTCCACAGGGACCCGCTACGAGCAGTACTTC

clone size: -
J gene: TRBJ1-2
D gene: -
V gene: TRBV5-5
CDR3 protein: CASSFGATGGYTF
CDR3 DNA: TGTGCCAGCAGTTTCGGCGCCACGGGTGGCTACACCTTC

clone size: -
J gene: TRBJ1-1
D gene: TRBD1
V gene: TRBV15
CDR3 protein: CATKGTALATEAFF
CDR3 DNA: TGTGCCACCAAAGGGACAGCCCTCGCCACTGAAGCTTTCTTT

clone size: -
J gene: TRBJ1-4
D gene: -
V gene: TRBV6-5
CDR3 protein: CASRPPTATNEKLFF
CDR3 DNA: TGTGCCAGCAGACCCCCGACAGCAACTAATGAAAAACTGTTTTTT

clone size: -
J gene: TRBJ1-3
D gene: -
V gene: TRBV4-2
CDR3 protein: CASSLTGGVSGNTIYF
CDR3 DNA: TGTGCCAGCAGCTTAACGGGGGGCGTGTCTGGAAACACCATATATTTT

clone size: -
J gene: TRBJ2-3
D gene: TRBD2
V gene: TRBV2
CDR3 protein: CASSGSGSRTDTQYF
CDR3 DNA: TGTGCCAGCAGTGGTAGCGGGAGTAGGACAGATACGCAGTATTTT

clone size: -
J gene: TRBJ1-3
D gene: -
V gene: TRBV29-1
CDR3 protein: CSVVPGDKWGTIYF
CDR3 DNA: TGCAGCGTTGTCCCCGGGGACAAATGGGGCACCATATATTTT

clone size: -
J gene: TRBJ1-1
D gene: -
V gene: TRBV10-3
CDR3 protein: CAISESGGTEAFF
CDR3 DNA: TGTGCCATCAGTGAAAGTGGAGGGACTGAAGCTTTCTTT

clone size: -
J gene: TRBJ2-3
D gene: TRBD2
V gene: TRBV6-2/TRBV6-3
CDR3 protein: CASSSGLAPGADTQYF
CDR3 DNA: TGTGCCAGCAGTTCCGGACTAGCCCCTGGGGCAGATACGCAGTATTTT

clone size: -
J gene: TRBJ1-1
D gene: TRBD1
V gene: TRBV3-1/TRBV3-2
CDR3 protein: CASSHGDRGPMNTEAFF
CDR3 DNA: TGTGCCAGCAGCCATGGTGACAGGGGCCCCATGAACACTGAAGCTTTCTTT

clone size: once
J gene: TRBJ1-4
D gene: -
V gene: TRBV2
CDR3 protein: CASRSEGGGNEKLFF
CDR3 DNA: TGTGCCAGCAGGTCGGAGGGCGGGGGTAATGAAAAACTGTTTTTT

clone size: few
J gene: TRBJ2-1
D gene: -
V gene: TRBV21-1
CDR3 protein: CASRGPGGTGNNEQFF
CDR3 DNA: TGTGCCAGCCGAGGCCCTGGGGGGACAGGAAACAATGAGCAGTTCTTC

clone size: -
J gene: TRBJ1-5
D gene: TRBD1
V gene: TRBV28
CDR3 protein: CASSPGGADSNQPQHF
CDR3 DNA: TGTGCCAGCAGTCCAGGGGGCGCAGATAGCAATCAGCCCCAGCATTTT

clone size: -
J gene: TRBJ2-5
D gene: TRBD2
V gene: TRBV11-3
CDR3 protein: CASSFRAGGPETQYF
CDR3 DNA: TGTGCCAGCAGCTTCCGGGCGGGAGGGCCTGAGACCCAGTACTTC

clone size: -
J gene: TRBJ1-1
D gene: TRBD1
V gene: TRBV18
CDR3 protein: CASSGQGANTEAFF
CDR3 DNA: TGTGCCAGCTCAGGACAGGGTGCGAACACTGAAGCTTTCTTT

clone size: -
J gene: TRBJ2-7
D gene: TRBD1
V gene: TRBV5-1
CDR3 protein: CASSLSIGTGDYEQYF
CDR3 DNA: TGCGCCAGCAGCTTGTCGATCGGGACAGGGGACTACGAGCAGTACTTC

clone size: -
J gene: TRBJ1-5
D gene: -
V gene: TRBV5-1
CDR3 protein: CASSLDPQGSNQPQHF
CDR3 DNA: TGCGCCAGCAGCTTGGATCCCCAGGGGAGCAATCAGCCCCAGCATTTT

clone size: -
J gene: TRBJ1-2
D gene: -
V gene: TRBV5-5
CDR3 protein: CASSYSGTYPGYGYTF
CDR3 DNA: TGTGCCAGCAGCTATTCGGGAACATACCCGGGGTATGGCTACACCTTC

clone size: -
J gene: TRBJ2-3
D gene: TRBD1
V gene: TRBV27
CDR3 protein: CASTSLLQGRTDTQYF
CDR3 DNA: TGTGCCAGCACATCCCTACTACAGGGGCGGACAGATACGCAGTATTTT

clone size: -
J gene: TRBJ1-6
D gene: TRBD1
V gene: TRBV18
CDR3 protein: CASSKDRVNSPLHF
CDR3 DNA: TGTGCCAGCTCAAAGGACAGGGTAAATTCACCCCTCCACTTT

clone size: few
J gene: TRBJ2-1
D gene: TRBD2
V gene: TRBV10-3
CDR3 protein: CATRASGGYNEQFF
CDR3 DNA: TGTGCCACCCGGGCTAGCGGGGGATACAATGAGCAGTTCTTC

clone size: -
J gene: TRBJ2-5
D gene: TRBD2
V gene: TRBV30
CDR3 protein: CAWSRLAGGQQETQYF
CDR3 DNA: TGTGCCTGGAGTAGGCTAGCGGGGGGGCAGCAAGAGACCCAGTACTTC

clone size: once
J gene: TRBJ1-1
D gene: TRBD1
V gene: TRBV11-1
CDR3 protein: CASSGYRGRTEAFF
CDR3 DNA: TGTGCCAGCAGCGGGTACAGGGGGCGGACTGAAGCTTTCTTT

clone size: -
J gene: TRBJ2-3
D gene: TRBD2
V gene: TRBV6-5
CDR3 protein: CASSYSGTSGYGAQYF
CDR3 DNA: TGTGCCAGCAGTTACTCTGGGACTAGCGGATATGGAGCGCAGTATTTT

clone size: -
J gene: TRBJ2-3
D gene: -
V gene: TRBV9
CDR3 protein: CASSVGGRETDTQYF
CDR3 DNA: TGTGCCAGCAGCGTAGGAGGGAGAGAAACAGATACGCAGTATTTT

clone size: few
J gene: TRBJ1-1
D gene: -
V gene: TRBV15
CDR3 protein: CATSRLTNTEAFF
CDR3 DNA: TGTGCCACCAGCAGGCTCACAAACACTGAAGCTTTCTTT

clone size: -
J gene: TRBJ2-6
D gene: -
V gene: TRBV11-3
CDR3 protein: CASSLVRDSGANVLTF
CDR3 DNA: TGTGCCAGCAGCTTAGTTCGGGATTCTGGGGCCAACGTCCTGACTTTC

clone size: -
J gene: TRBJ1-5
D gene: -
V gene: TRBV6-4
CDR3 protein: CASNQGQPQHF
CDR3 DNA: TGTGCCAGCAACCAGGGTCAGCCCCAGCATTTT

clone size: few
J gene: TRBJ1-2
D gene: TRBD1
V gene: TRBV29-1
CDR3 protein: CSVDAGGWSYGYTF
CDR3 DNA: TGCAGCGTTGACGCAGGGGGCTGGAGCTATGGCTACACCTTC

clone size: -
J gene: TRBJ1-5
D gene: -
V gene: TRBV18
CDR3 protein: CASSPQGIYSNQPQHF
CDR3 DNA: TGTGCCAGCTCACCGCAGGGGATCTATAGCAATCAGCCCCAGCATTTT

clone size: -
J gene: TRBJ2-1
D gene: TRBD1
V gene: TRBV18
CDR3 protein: CASSPQTGGDNQFF
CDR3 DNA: TGTGCCAGCTCACCTCAGACAGGGGGGGATAATCAGTTCTTC

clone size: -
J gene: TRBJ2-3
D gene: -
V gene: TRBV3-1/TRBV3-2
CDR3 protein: CASSIGQNTQYF
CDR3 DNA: TGTGCCAGCAGCATTGGACAAAATACGCAGTATTTT

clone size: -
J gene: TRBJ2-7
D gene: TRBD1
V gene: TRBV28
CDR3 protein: CASSSIIGQAYEQYF
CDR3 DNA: TGTGCCAGCAGTTCTATCATTGGACAGGCCTACGAGCAGTACTTC

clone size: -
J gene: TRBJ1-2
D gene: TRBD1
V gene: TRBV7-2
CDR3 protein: CASSSQGGNGYTF
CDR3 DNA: TGTGCCAGCAGCTCACAGGGGGGAAATGGCTACACCTTC

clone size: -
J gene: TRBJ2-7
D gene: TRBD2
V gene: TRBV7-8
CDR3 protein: CASSLVGSSGWYSYEQYF
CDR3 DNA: TGTGCCAGCAGCTTAGTTGGGTCTAGCGGGTGGTACTCCTACGAGCAGTACTTC

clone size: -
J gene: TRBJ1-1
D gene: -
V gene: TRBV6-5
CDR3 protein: CASSSDWMNTEAFF
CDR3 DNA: TGTGCCAGCAGTTCGGACTGGATGAACACTGAAGCTTTCTTT

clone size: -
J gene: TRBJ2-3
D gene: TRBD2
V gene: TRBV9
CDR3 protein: CASSVGLAPDTQYF
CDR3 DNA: TGTGCCAGCAGCGTAGGACTAGCCCCAGATACGCAGTATTTT

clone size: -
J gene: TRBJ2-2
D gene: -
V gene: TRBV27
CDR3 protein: CASSRNTGELFF
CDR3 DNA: TGTGCCAGCAGCAGAAACACCGGGGAGCTGTTTTTT

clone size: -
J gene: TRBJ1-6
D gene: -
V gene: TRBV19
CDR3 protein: CASSIGEGYYNSPLHF
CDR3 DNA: TGTGCCAGTAGTATAGGCGAGGGATACTATAATTCACCCCTCCACTTT

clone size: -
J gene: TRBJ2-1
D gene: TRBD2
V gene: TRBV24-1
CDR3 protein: CATVGDSGRASNEQFF
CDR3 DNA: TGTGCCACCGTCGGAGACAGCGGGAGGGCCAGCAATGAGCAGTTCTTC

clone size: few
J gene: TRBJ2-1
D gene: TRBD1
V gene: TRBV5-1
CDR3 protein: CASSSQGAGNEQFF
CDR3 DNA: TGCGCCAGCAGTTCTCAGGGGGCGGGGAATGAGCAGTTCTTC